These 29 T cell receptor beta chains originate from one sample sequenced in a study of blood T cell repertoires in COVID-19 (dated by TCRdb to the early 2020s). The protocol used for the library was the immunoSEQ multiplex PCR assay. Entries here come from immuneACCESS through TCRdb and include only in-frame sequences with V and J called. Some clones fail to appear in such tables; in the studies checked, an unresolved V gene covers under half of the shortfall, and the cause of the remainder is unknown. This sample has about 220,000 clones in its table, and about 91% of those were observed once. The ten most abundant clones make up about 15% of the sample. What was sequenced was PBMCs or T cells enriched from blood (not recorded which). These receptors came from a woman aged 50 to 60 with acute COVID-19.

This clone is a singleton in its sample. The chain is built from TRBV5-1 and TRBJ1-2, with TRBD1 matching 7 bases. The germline V gene encodes CDR1 SGHRS and CDR2 YFSETQ. Trimming at V came to 8 bases and at J to 4 bases, leaving 17 bases not matched to a gene. CDR3 size: 16 residues. Written as DNA, the CDR3 is TGCGCCAGTAGAGCAGATGGGCAGGGGGGTGGCTATGGCTACACCTTC. It encodes CASRADGQGGGYGYTF.

The gene calls are TRBV28 and TRBJ1-1; maybe TRBD1 (6 bases). Germline V gives CDR1 MDHEN, CDR2 SYDVKM. Between the trimmed V and J ends, which lost 5 bases and 3 bases, there was a span of 13 bases. This CDR3 has 14 residues. The CDR3 here is CASSPPDRHTEAFF. The CDR3 nucleotides read TGTGCCAGCAGTCCGCCGGACAGACACACTGAAGCTTTCTTT.

Ten or more counts support this clone. The chain carries TRBV30 and TRBJ1-1, with 11 bases identical to TRBD1. Germline CDR1 GTSNPN, CDR2 SVGIG (reference sequence). The CDR3 is 14 amino acids. The J segment lost 7 bases and the V segment lost 2 bases, leaving 6 bases of the junction unmatched. The CDR3 spells CAWSRTGGTVEAFF. DNA of the CDR3: TGTGCCTGGAGTCGGACAGGGGGCACAGTTGAAGCTTTCTTT. Drawing the rest from reference TRBV30 and TRBJ1-1, the complete variable domain is SQTIHQWPATLVQPVGSPLSLECTVEGTSNPNLYWYRQAAGRGLQLLFYSVGIGQISSEVPQNLSASRPQDRQFILSSKKLLLSDSGFYLCAWSRTGGTVEAFFGQGTRLTVV.

The J gene is TRBJ2-3, the V gene TRBV7-9; 7 bases fit TRBD1. The CDR3 totals 15 residues. V gave up 4 bases and J gave up 1 base; unmatched junction bases: 5. Germline CDR1 SEHNR, CDR2 FQNEAQ (reference sequence). The CDR3 nucleotides read TGTGCCAGCAGCTCGACAGGGAGCGGCACAGATACGCAGTATTTT. It translates to CASSSTGSGTDTQYF.

The J gene is TRBJ2-2, the V gene TRBV7-8, with a tentative D call TRBD1 (5 bases). This CDR3 is built from 15 residues. Germline loops: CDR1 SGHVS, CDR2 FQNEAQ. The ends were cut back, 5 bases at V and 4 bases at J, with 14 bases in the middle. The DNA for the CDR3 is TGTGCCAGCAGCCTGCAGGGTGTTGGCACCGGGGAGCTGTTTTTT. This gives the protein CASSLQGVGTGELFF.

The chain links TRBV5-1 to TRBJ2-7; TRBD1 agrees at 7 bases. Germline CDR1 SGHRS, CDR2 YFSETQ. The CDR3 loop spans 16 amino acids. V trimming: 5 bases; J trimming: 2 bases; junction bases outside the gene matches: 13. This CDR3 is CASRQGPTSPPYEQYF. In DNA form, the CDR3 reads TGCGCCAGCAGACAGGGGCCCACTAGTCCTCCCTACGAGCAGTACTTC.

The V call is TRBV2, the J call TRBJ1-4; D is undetermined. CDR3 length: 15 residues. V was pared by 4 bases and J by 8 bases, with 17 bases between. CDR1 is SNHLY and CDR2 is FYNNEI in the germline V gene. The CDR3 sequence: CASSAAGVSVEKLFF. In nucleotides, the CDR3 is TGTGCCAGCAGTGCTGCCGGGGTTTCGGTGGAAAAACTGTTTTTT. Combining the CDR3 with reference TRBV2 and TRBJ1-4 gives the whole variable domain EPEVTQTPSHQVTQMGQEVILRCVPISNHLYFYWYRQILGQKVEFLVSFYNNEISEKSEIFDDQFSVERPDGSNFTLKIRSTKLEDSAMYFCASSAAGVSVEKLFFGSGTQLSVL.

This sequence joins TRBV19 and TRBJ1-5; TRBD1 might be the D (5 bases). Trimming shortened V by 2 bases and J by 3 bases, and 20 bases separated the two germline ends. CDR3 length equals 18 residues. Germline CDR1 is LNHDA and CDR2 is SQIVND (reference sequence). CDR3 bases: TGTGCCAGTAGTATACGGGGGGGGTCGGAACGGCCCAATCAGCCCCAGCATTTT. This encodes CASSIRGGSERPNQPQHF.

V and J are TRBV18 and TRBJ1-3; D remains ambiguous. The CDR3 is made up of 16 amino acids. V was trimmed by 1 base and J by 3 bases, leaving 13 bases between them. Germline V gives CDR1 KGHSH, CDR2 LQKENI. CDR3 nucleotide sequence: TGTGCCAGCTCACCACAACACAGCTTGGGTGGAAACACCATATATTTT. It yields the protein CASSPQHSLGGNTIYF.

Regarding this clone: The sample carries other DNA sequences with the same CDR3. This chain connects TRBV3-1 (or the pseudogene TRBV3-2) to TRBJ2-2; possibly TRBD1 for D (5 bases). Germline values: CDR1 LGHDT, CDR2 YNNKEL (reference sequence). Deletions cut 2 bases from V and 4 bases from J, with 5 bases between. This CDR3 has 13 amino acids. The CDR3 DNA reads TGTGCCAGCAGCCAAAGGGGCACCGGGGAGCTGTTTTTT. Amino acids: CASSQRGTGELFF.

The chain joins TRBV29-1 to TRBJ2-7; a weak D match, TRBD2 (5 bases). From germline, CDR1 is SQVTM and CDR2 ANQGSEA. V lost 4 bases and J lost 0, with 10 bases in between. The CDR3 length is 13 residues. DNA of the CDR3: TGCAGCGTTGTGGGCGAGGGCTCCTACGAGCAGTACTTC. It yields the protein CSVVGEGSYEQYF.

In DNA, the CDR3 is TGTGCCAGCAGCTTAGGCGGACAGGTGGCAACAGATACGCAGTATTTT. Its translation is CASSLGGQVATDTQYF. This chain uses TRBV7-3 with TRBJ2-3; 7 bases match TRBD1. There are 16 residues in the CDR3. CDR1 and CDR2 (germline): SGHTA, FQGTGA. Trimming at V came to 2 bases and at J to 3 bases, leaving 8 bases not matched to a gene.

The chain combines TRBV27 with TRBJ2-7; 7 nucleotides agree with TRBD2. Germline CDR1 reads MNHEY; CDR2 reads SMNVEV (reference sequence). CDR3 length: 15 residues. J lost 1 base, V lost 5 bases, and 8 bases had no gene match. The CDR3 coding sequence is TGTGCCAGCAGTGCCCGAGGAGCGGGGTCCTACGAGCAGTACTTC. Its protein product is CASSARGAGSYEQYF.

The chain couples TRBV28 to TRBJ2-1, with TRBD1 identical over 9 bases. Looked up from germline, CDR1 is MDHEN and CDR2 is SYDVKM. The CDR3 runs 16 residues. Germline trimming cut 5 bases from V and 4 bases from J; bases unmatched to any gene: 9. This CDR3 is CASSLRGQGLYNEQFF. DNA of the CDR3: TGTGCCAGCAGTCTAAGGGGACAGGGCTTGTACAATGAGCAGTTCTTC.

The chain employs TRBV10-1 and TRBJ2-7, with 7 bases lining up with TRBD1. Unmatched junction bases numbered 13, after V lost 4 bases and J lost 4 bases. The CDR3 length is 16 residues. CDR1 WNHNN and CDR2 SYGVQD come from the germline V gene (reference sequence). In nucleotides, the CDR3 is TGCGCCAGCAGTGCGTTCGGACAGGATGGAACTTACGAGCAGTACTTC. This translates into CASSAFGQDGTYEQYF.

The rearrangement joins TRBV4-2 to TRBJ2-2; 8 nucleotides align to TRBD1. V lost 5 bases, J lost 5 bases, and 7 bases stayed unmatched. The CDR3 consists of 15 residues. From germline, CDR1 is LGHNA and CDR2 YNFKEQ. Written as DNA, the CDR3 is TGTGCCAGCAGCGAAACGACAGGGGCGACCGGGGAGCTGTTTTTT. Its protein product is CASSETTGATGELFF.

V gene TRBV28 combines with J gene TRBJ1-1; tentative D call: TRBD1 (5 bases). From germline, CDR1 is MDHEN and CDR2 SYDVKM. V was cut by 9 bases and J by 0 bases, with 8 bases left in between. This CDR3 has 12 residues. The CDR3 loop is CASRQMNTEAFF. The CDR3 DNA is TGTGCCAGTCGACAGATGAACACTGAAGCTTTCTTT. Using reference TRBV28 and TRBJ1-1 for the parts outside the CDR3, the full variable domain is DVKVTQSSRYLVKRTGEKVFLECVQDMDHENMFWYRQDPGLGLRLIYFSYDVKMKEKGDIPEGYSVSREKKERFSLILESASTNQTSMYLCASRQMNTEAFFGQGTRLTVV.

The chain recombines TRBV7-6 with TRBJ1-3; 9 positions match TRBD1. V dropped 3 bases and J dropped 3; count of bases not matched to a gene: 12. Per the germline V gene, CDR1 is SGHVS and CDR2 is FNYEAQ. There are 18 residues in the CDR3. In DNA form, the CDR3 reads TGTGCCAGCAGCTTCTTAGCCGGGACAGGGAACAGTGGAAACACCATATATTTT. Translated: CASSFLAGTGNSGNTIYF.

The chain uses TRBV27 and TRBJ2-7; 7 nucleotides line up with TRBD1. The CDR3 totals 14 residues. Trimming at V came to 3 bases and at J to 2 bases, leaving 4 bases not matched to a gene. Germline CDR1 and CDR2: MNHEY and SMNVEV (reference sequence). The CDR3 DNA is TGTGCCAGCAGTTTCCGACAGGGTACCTACGAGCAGTACTTC. It is translated as CASSFRQGTYEQYF.

The chain carries TRBV6-5 and TRBJ2-2, with TRBD2 matching over 10 bases. Germline assignment: CDR1 MNHEY and CDR2 SVGAGI. The CDR3 has 15 amino acids. J lost 5 bases, V lost 0 bases, and 0 bases had no gene match. The CDR3 sequence is CASSYSTSGTGELFF. The CDR3 region has the DNA TGTGCCAGCAGTTACTCGACTAGCGGGACCGGGGAGCTGTTTTTT.

The J gene is TRBJ1-1, the V gene TRBV12-3 or TRBV12-4; 8 positions agree with TRBD1. This CDR3 has 13 amino acids. V lost 6 bases and J lost 4; bases outside the gene matches: 4. The CDR3 sequence is CASRRQGSTEAFF. DNA of the CDR3: TGTGCCAGCAGGAGACAGGGGAGCACTGAAGCTTTCTTT.

The rearrangement joins TRBV7-9 to TRBJ2-1; 9 bases match TRBD1. The trim removed 5 bases at V and 8 bases at J, leaving 10 bases unmatched. Germline CDR1 SEHNR, CDR2 FQNEAQ (reference sequence). CDR3 length: 15 residues. The CDR3 loop is CASSLITGGQHEQFF. As DNA, the CDR3 is TGTGCCAGCAGCCTTATAACAGGGGGCCAGCATGAGCAGTTCTTC.

V usage is TRBV30 and J usage is TRBJ1-3; maybe TRBD1 (5 bases). Germline V gene lookup returns CDR1 GTSNPN and CDR2 SVGIG (reference sequence). Trimming took 0 bases from V and 0 from J, leaving 15 bases between them. CDR3 length equals 17 residues. In DNA form, the CDR3 reads TGTGCCTGGAGTGTACAGCGGGGGGTCAGCTCTGGAAACACCATATATTTT. This sequence encodes CAWSVQRGVSSGNTIYF.

This chain joins TRBV7-9 and TRBJ2-3; 8 positions agree with TRBD1. V lost 5 bases and J lost 4; bases outside the gene matches: 11. Germline values: CDR1 SEHNR, CDR2 FQNEAQ (reference sequence). The CDR3 is made up of 16 amino acids. The CDR3 is CASSPGWQGAADTQYF. CDR3 in DNA: TGTGCCAGCAGCCCTGGATGGCAGGGGGCTGCAGATACGCAGTATTTT.

The rearrangement links TRBV7-2 to TRBJ1-6; D gene ambiguous. Looked up from germline, CDR1 is SGHTA and CDR2 is FQGNSA. The CDR3 is 15 residues long. The V gene lost 1 base and the J gene lost 10 bases, with 14 bases spanning the gap. CDR3: CASSLVFQGGSPLHF. The CDR3 coding sequence is TGTGCCAGCAGCTTAGTTTTCCAAGGAGGGTCACCCCTCCACTTT. Drawing the rest from reference TRBV7-2 and TRBJ1-6, the complete variable domain is GAGVSQSPSNKVTEKGKDVELRCDPISGHTALYWYRQSLGQGLEFLIYFQGNSAPDKSGLPSDRFSAERTGGSVSTLTIQRTQQEDSAVYLCASSLVFQGGSPLHFGNGTRLTVT.

The CDR3 sequence: CASSFGTRAYEQYF. CDR3 in DNA: TGTGCCAGCAGCTTTGGGACAAGGGCCTACGAGCAGTACTTC. The V and J genes are TRBV5-8 and TRBJ2-7, with D tentatively TRBD1 (6 bases). Looked up from germline, CDR1 is SGHTS and CDR2 is YDEGEE. The germline V and J ends were trimmed by 2 bases and 2 bases, with 11 bases remaining between them. The CDR3 extends over 14 amino acids.

In its sample, this clone was seen once. The chain combines TRBV28 with TRBJ1-1; the D gene is possibly TRBD1 (5 bases). CDR1 is MDHEN, CDR2 SYDVKM, per germline. The CDR3 spans 13 residues. Trimming cost V 8 bases and J 5 bases, with 15 bases left between them. Here the CDR3 DNA reads TGTGCCAGCCGACCCAGGGTGATAACTGAAGCTTTCTTT. Amino acids: CASRPRVITEAFF.

This chain connects TRBV12-3 or TRBV12-4 to TRBJ1-1; weak D call: TRBD1 (5 bases). V was clipped by 6 bases and J by 3 bases, with 11 bases between them. The CDR3 has 13 amino acids. The CDR3 region has the DNA TGTGCCAGCAGGGGCAGGGTGTACACTGAAGCTTTCTTT. Its translation is CASRGRVYTEAFF.

The V call is TRBV19, the J call TRBJ2-7; 7 bases map to TRBD1. The CDR3 consists of 15 residues. J lost 1 base, V lost 5 bases, and 8 bases had no gene match. CDR1 is LNHDA and CDR2 is SQIVND in the germline V gene (reference sequence). The CDR3: CASSPTGTASYEQYF. CDR3 in DNA: TGTGCCAGTAGTCCCACCGGGACAGCATCCTACGAGCAGTACTTC.